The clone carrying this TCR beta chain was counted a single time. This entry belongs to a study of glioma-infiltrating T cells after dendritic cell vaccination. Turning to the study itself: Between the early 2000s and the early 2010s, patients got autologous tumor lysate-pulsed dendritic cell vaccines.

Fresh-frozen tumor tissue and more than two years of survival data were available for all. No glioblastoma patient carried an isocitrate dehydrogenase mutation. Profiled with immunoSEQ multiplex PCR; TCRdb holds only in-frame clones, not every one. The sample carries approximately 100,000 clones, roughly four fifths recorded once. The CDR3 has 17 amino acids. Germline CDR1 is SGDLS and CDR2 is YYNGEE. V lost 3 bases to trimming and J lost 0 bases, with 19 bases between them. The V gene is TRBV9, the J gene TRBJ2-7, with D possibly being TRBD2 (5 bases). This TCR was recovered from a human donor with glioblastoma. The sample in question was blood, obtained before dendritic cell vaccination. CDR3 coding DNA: TGTGCCAGCAGCGAGAGGGAAGGGTCTCCCAGCTCCTACGAGCAGTACTTC. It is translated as CASSEREGSPSSYEQYF.